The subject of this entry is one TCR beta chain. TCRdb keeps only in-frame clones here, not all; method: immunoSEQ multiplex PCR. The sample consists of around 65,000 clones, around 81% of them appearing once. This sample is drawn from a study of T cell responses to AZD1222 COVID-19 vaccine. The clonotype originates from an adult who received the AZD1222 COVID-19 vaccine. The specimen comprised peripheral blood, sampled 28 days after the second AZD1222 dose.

The CDR3 coding sequence is TGTGCCAGCAGTTACTCTCCCAGGGGCAAGGATACGCAGTATTTT. It translates to CASSYSPRGKDTQYF. This chain connects TRBV6-6 to TRBJ2-3; TRBD1 is a possible D gene (6 bases). The CDR3 covers 15 residues. Germline-derived CDR1 and CDR2 are MNHNY and SVGAGI (reference sequence). Trimming pared 0 bases from V and 6 bases from J, leaving 13 bases between.